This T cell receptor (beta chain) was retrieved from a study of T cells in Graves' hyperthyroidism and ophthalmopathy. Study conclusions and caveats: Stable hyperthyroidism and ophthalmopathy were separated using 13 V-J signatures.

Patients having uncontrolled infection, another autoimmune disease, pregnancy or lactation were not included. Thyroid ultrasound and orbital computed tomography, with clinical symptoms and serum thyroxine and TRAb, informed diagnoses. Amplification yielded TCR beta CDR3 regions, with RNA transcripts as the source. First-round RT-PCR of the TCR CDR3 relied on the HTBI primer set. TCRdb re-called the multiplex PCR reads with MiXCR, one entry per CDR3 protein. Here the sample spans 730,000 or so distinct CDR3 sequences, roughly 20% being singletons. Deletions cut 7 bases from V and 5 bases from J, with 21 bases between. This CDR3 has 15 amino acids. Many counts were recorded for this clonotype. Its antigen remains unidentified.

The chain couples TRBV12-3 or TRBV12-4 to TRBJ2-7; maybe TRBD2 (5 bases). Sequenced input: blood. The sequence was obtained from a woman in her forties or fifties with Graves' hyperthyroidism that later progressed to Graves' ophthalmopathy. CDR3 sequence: CASNENLGIYDEQYF. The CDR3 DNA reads TGTGCCAGCAACGAAAACCTCGGGATTTACGACGAGCAGTACTTC.